This T cell receptor (beta chain) was obtained from a study of regulatory T cells in long-lasting Graves disease. The CDR3 contains 12 residues. Germline V lookup: CDR1 GTSNPN, CDR2 SVGIG (reference sequence). Investigators prepared the TCR beta libraries by applying iRepertoire HTBI primers and Arm-PCR of CDR3 regions. TCRdb re-called the multiplex PCR reads through MiXCR, storing one row per CDR3 protein. The sample includes about 220,000 distinct CDR3 sequences, approximately 18% of them seen just once. Stated time point: newly diagnosed GD, antithyroid drugs for less than 3 months. Isolated PBMC RNA provided the starting material for the TCR library. In the case of this clonotype: A far larger clone is one nucleotide away, so this likely arose from a read error.

The same data also went into a second study, on T cells in Graves' hyperthyroidism and ophthalmopathy. Turning to that study: Hyperthyroidism had been newly diagnosed in patients aged 18 to 65, and its duration was under 2 months. Primed by the HTBI set, a first-round RT-PCR was run on the TCR CDR3.

This clonotype was sampled from a woman in her 30s with Graves disease. The genes are TRBV30 and TRBJ2-1; D possibly corresponds to TRBD1 (5 bases). The J call may be wrong; the DNA end is better matched by TRBJ2-5. The sample consisted of peripheral blood mononuclear cells (PBMCs), taken at new diagnosis, from a patient treated with antithyroid drugs. The DNA of the CDR3 is TGTGCCCTTCGACAGCACCAAGAGACCCAGTACTTC. It yields the protein CALRQHQETQYF.